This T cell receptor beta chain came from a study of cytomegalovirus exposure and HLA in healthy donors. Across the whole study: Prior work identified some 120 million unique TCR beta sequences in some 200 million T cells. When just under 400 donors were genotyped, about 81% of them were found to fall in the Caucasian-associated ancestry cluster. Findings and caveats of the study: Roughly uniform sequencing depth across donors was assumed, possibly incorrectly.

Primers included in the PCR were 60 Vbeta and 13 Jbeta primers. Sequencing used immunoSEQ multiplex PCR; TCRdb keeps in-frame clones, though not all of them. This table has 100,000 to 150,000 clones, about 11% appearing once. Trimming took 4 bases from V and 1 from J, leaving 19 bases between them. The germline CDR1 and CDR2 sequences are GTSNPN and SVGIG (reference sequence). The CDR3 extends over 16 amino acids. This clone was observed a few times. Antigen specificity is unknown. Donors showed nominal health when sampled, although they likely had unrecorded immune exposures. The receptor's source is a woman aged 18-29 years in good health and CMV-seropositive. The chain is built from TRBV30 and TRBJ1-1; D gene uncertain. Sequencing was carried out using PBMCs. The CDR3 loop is CAWTPRGSKRNTEAFF. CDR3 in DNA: TGTGCCTGGACCCCGCGCGGGAGTAAAAGGAACACTGAAGCTTTCTTT.